This T cell receptor (beta chain) is from a study of cytomegalovirus exposure and HLA in healthy donors. Points from the study as a whole: Immune exposure information available was restricted to CMV serostatus. Rarity held for most TCR sequences, but there were some public TCRs that occurred in many donors. High specificity and sensitivity for cytomegalovirus status were reported for the classifier.

On this clone: What it binds is not known.

These donors counted as nominally healthy when sampled, but unrecorded immune exposures were likely. Researchers ran the PCR with 60 Vbeta and 13 Jbeta primers. TCRdb's table, derived via immunoSEQ multiplex PCR, lists solely in-frame clones and lacks some. The sample lists 130,000 to 150,000 clones, more than 75% seen once, with about 2.9% in the top ten. Sequenced input: PBMCs. This TCR came from a female donor in good health and CMV-seronegative.

The CDR3 loop is CASRRTSGHTGELFF. CDR3 DNA sequence: TGTGCCAGCAGGCGGACTAGCGGCCACACCGGGGAGCTGTTTTTT. The chain couples TRBV7-8 to TRBJ2-2; TRBD2 matches at 10 bases. Germline V CDR1 and CDR2: SGHVS, FQNEAQ. V shed 6 bases and J 3 bases; nucleotides not matched to a gene: 4. This CDR3 comprises 15 residues.